This T cell receptor (beta chain) was captured by sequencing in a study of OX40 agonist ivuxolimab in advanced cancers. As for this clone: The antigen remains undetermined.

Findings and caveats of the study: Clonal expansion was among the lowest in partial responders at 0.1-3.0 mg/kg, especially CD8+.

The V end was cut by 6 bases, the J end by 6 bases, with 11 bases between. From germline, CDR1 is SGHDN and CDR2 FVKESK. The CDR3 runs 13 residues. TCRdb's copy holds only in-frame clones and misses some; the assay was immunoSEQ multiplex PCR. The table lists some 45,000 clones, approximately 91% of them singletons, with under 20% in the top ten. The sample was CD4+ or CD8+ T cells sorted from blood, taken in a trial of the OX40 agonist ivuxolimab. The origin of this receptor is an adult with an advanced solid tumor such as melanoma, head and neck, liver or kidney cancer. V is TRBV14 and J is TRBJ2-2; D unclear. CDR3 sequence: CASSEVAAGELFF. The DNA for the CDR3 is TGTGCCAGCAGTGAGGTGGCCGCCGGGGAGCTGTTTTTT.